The 26 T cell receptor beta chains in this list originate from one sample, sequenced in a study of T cell responses to AZD1222 COVID-19 vaccine. Using immunoSEQ multiplex PCR, the repertoire was profiled, and TCRdb retains in-frame clones only, with some absent. There are approximately 80,000 clones in the sample; approximately 85% occur only once, and roughly 3.2% lies in the top ten. Sequencing used peripheral blood, obtained 28 days after the second AZD1222 dose. These receptors all stem from an adult who received the AZD1222 COVID-19 vaccine.

This chain uses TRBV19 with TRBJ2-1; TRBD2 agrees at 11 bases. From germline, CDR1 is LNHDA and CDR2 SQIVND (reference sequence). V lost 7 bases, J lost 2 bases, and 4 bases stayed unmatched. CDR3 size: 15 residues. CDR3 protein: CASTTGLAAYNEQFF. CDR3 nucleotides: TGTGCCAGTACCACGGGACTAGCGGCCTACAATGAGCAGTTCTTC.

At least ten counts were recorded for this clone. This chain connects TRBV12-3 or TRBV12-4 to TRBJ2-3, with D unresolved. The CDR3 loop spans 13 amino acids. Trimming took off 6 bases at V and 9 bases at J, with 16 bases between the two ends. This chain's CDR3 is CASRPSPDQTQYF. The CDR3 DNA reads as TGTGCCAGCAGACCTTCCCCCGACCAAACGCAGTATTTT.

The chain links TRBV10-2 to TRBJ2-1, with D tentatively TRBD1 or TRBD2 (6 bases each). This CDR3 spans 12 amino acids. V dropped 4 bases and J dropped 8 bases, with 9 bases sitting between them. The germline V gene encodes CDR1 WSHSY and CDR2 SAAADI. In nucleotides, the CDR3 is TGCGCCAGCAGTGGAAGGGGGGATGAGCAGTTCTTC. It is translated as CASSGRGDEQFF.

A single count supports this clone. The chain recombines TRBV11-3 with TRBJ1-2; no reliable D call. The CDR3 consists of 15 residues. V lost 0 bases and J lost 3, with 11 bases in between. CDR1 is SGHNT, CDR2 YENEEA, per germline. Here the CDR3 reads CASSLEDGVDYGYTF. CDR3 DNA: TGTGCCAGCAGCTTAGAAGACGGAGTTGACTATGGCTACACCTTC.

This clone was seen a handful of times. The chain carries TRBV7-7 and TRBJ2-1, with no clear D. Germline lookup yields CDR1 SSHAT and CDR2 FNYEAQ (reference sequence). V was clipped by 3 bases and J by 7 bases, with 16 bases between them. The CDR3 extends over 15 amino acids. CDR3 DNA sequence: TGTGCCAGCAGCTTGGGTCCAGACCTGGAGAATGAGCAGTTCTTC. This codes for CASSLGPDLENEQFF.

For this clone: The sample carries other DNA sequences with the same CDR3. The V gene is TRBV18, the J gene TRBJ1-1; D ambiguous. The germline V gene has CDR1 KGHSH and CDR2 LQKENI. CDR3 size: 12 residues. The V and J ends lost 3 bases and 1 base respectively, with 3 bases between them. The CDR3 nucleotides read TGTGCCAGCTCACCGGGGAACACTGAAGCTTTCTTT. Residues: CASSPGNTEAFF.

V gene TRBV5-1 combines with J gene TRBJ2-1, with 15 nucleotides matching TRBD2. The germline V gene has CDR1 SGHRS and CDR2 YFSETQ. V trimming: 4 bases; J trimming: 1 base; junction bases outside the gene matches: 9. The CDR3 covers 19 residues. The CDR3 sequence: CASSRSGLAGGGSYNEQFF. The CDR3 region has the DNA TGCGCCAGCAGCCGATCGGGACTAGCGGGGGGAGGGTCCTACAATGAGCAGTTCTTC.

This clone occurred a few times. This rearrangement joins TRBV10-3 to TRBJ1-1, with 10 nucleotides matching TRBD1. CDR3 length equals 17 residues. With 7 bases clipped from V and 1 base from J, the junction kept 12 bases outside the gene matches. In germline, CDR1 is ENHRY, CDR2 SYGVKD. CDR3 amino acids: CAITGGQGSVPNTEAFF. The CDR3 nucleotides are TGTGCCATCACCGGGGGACAGGGGAGTGTTCCGAACACTGAAGCTTTCTTT.

This chain links TRBV12-3 or TRBV12-4 with TRBJ2-2; perhaps TRBD1 as D (5 bases). V lost 3 bases to trimming and J lost 6 bases, with 8 bases between them. The CDR3 runs 13 residues. CDR3 DNA sequence: TGTGCCAGCAGTTTCAGGGTCCCCGGGGAGCTGTTTTTT. Its translation is CASSFRVPGELFF.

This chain joins TRBV27 and TRBJ2-7; weak D call: TRBD2 (7 bases). The V and J ends lost 2 bases and 3 bases respectively, with 11 bases between them. Germline lookup yields CDR1 MNHEY and CDR2 SMNVEV (reference sequence). The CDR3 contains 14 residues. CDR3 sequence (DNA): TGTGCCAGCAGTTTAGCGGGGGCGGTCTACGAGCAGTACTTC. This encodes CASSLAGAVYEQYF.

CDR3 amino acids: CASSSSTSGGVTDTQYF. The DNA of the CDR3 is TGTGCCAGCAGCTCCTCGACTAGCGGGGGGGTTACAGATACGCAGTATTTT. The chain links TRBV7-8 to TRBJ2-3, with 14 positions matching TRBD2. Per the germline V gene, CDR1 is SGHVS and CDR2 is FQNEAQ. With 4 bases clipped from V and 3 bases from J, the junction kept 6 bases outside the gene matches. The CDR3 sequence is 17 residues long.

This rearrangement joins TRBV29-1 to TRBJ1-1, with D hard to call. The CDR3 is 12 amino acids. Per germline, CDR1 SQVTM and CDR2 ANQGSEA. Trimming took 2 bases from V and 1 from J, leaving 5 bases between them. The CDR3 here is CSVERPNTEAFF. The CDR3 DNA is TGCAGCGTTGAACGGCCGAACACTGAAGCTTTCTTT.

The chain carries TRBV13 and TRBJ2-7, with 11 bases fitting TRBD2. Losses at the gene ends were 5 bases for V and 7 bases for J; bases not matched to a gene: 16. The CDR3 consists of 17 residues. CDR1 is PRHDT and CDR2 is FYEKMQ in the germline V gene (reference sequence). The CDR3 region is CASSQAGLAGGPWEQYF. The DNA of the CDR3 is TGTGCCAGCAGCCAAGCCGGATTAGCGGGGGGGCCGTGGGAGCAGTACTTC. The variable domain in full, completed from reference TRBV13 and TRBJ2-7, reads AAGVIQSPRHLIKEKRETATLKCYPIPRHDTVYWYQQGPGQDPQFLISFYEKMQSDKGSIPDRFSAQQFSDYHSELNMSSLELGDSALYFCASSQAGLAGGPWEQYFGPGTRLTVT.

This clone has a single count. V usage is TRBV5-6 and J usage is TRBJ1-4, with D maybe TRBD1 (5 bases). Germline V gives CDR1 SGHDT, CDR2 YYEEEE. Trimming shortened V by 4 bases and J by 3 bases, and 16 bases separated the two germline ends. The CDR3 extends over 16 amino acids. The CDR3 DNA sequence: TGTGCCAGCAGCCTCGGCCGAGGGGTCTCTAATGAAAAACTGTTTTTT. Its translation is CASSLGRGVSNEKLFF.

This clone has more than one count but fewer than ten. The genes are TRBV18 and TRBJ2-3; TRBD2 aligns across 11 bases. Trimming removed 3 bases from V and 2 bases from J; junction bases left unmatched: 1. The CDR3 length is 15 residues. CDR1 and CDR2 from the germline V gene are KGHSH and LQKENI. Here the CDR3 reads CASSPTSGTTDTQYF. The CDR3 DNA reads as TGTGCCAGCTCACCGACTAGCGGGACCACAGATACGCAGTATTTT.

V usage is TRBV7-3 and J usage is TRBJ2-7, with D possibly being TRBD2 (7 bases). From germline, CDR1 is SGHTA and CDR2 FQGTGA. V lost 5 bases, J lost 6 bases, and 11 bases lay in between. This CDR3 comprises 12 residues. The CDR3: CASSPGGPEQYF. CDR3 DNA sequence: TGTGCCAGCAGCCCGGGGGGCCCCGAGCAGTACTTC.

The chain recombines TRBV6-4 with TRBJ2-2; 9 positions agree with TRBD1. The V gene end was trimmed by 6 bases and the J gene end by 0 bases; junction bases not matched to a gene: 2. In germline, CDR1 is MRHNA, CDR2 SNTAGT. CDR3 size: 15 residues. The CDR3 DNA sequence: TGTGCCAGCAGGCGGGACAGGGCGAACACCGGGGAGCTGTTTTTT. Translating it yields CASRRDRANTGELFF.

Written as DNA, the CDR3 is TGCGCCAGCAGCCGAGAGCTGGACAGGCCAAACACCATATATTTT. It is translated as CASSRELDRPNTIYF. This chain uses TRBV4-3 with TRBJ1-3, with TRBD1 identical over 7 bases. This CDR3 has 15 amino acids. V dropped 4 bases and J dropped 6; count of bases not matched to a gene: 9. Germline V gene lookup returns CDR1 LGHNA and CDR2 YSLEER.

This rearrangement joins TRBV7-6 to TRBJ2-5; D remains ambiguous. CDR1 SGHVS and CDR2 FNYEAQ come from the germline V gene. The length of the CDR3 is 16 residues. Trimming left V 2 bases short and J 5 bases short, with 18 bases between. The CDR3 reads CASSLWGSGNTETQYF. CDR3 bases: TGTGCCAGCAGCTTATGGGGTTCGGGTAACACGGAGACCCAGTACTTC.

The V call is TRBV7-2, the J call TRBJ2-3, with D tentatively TRBD1 (6 bases). The CDR3 runs 13 residues. V gave up 3 bases and J gave up 4 bases, with 8 bases separating them. Germline CDR1 SGHTA, CDR2 FQGNSA. The CDR3, as DNA: TGTGCCAGCAGCTTTGCAGGGGCAGATACGCAGTATTTT. Translation: CASSFAGADTQYF. Using reference TRBV7-2 and TRBJ2-3 for the parts outside the CDR3, the full variable domain is GAGVSQSPSNKVTEKGKDVELRCDPISGHTALYWYRQSLGQGLEFLIYFQGNSAPDKSGLPSDRFSAERTGGSVSTLTIQRTQQEDSAVYLCASSFAGADTQYFGPGTRLTVL.

CDR3 nucleotides: TGTGCCAGCAGCCCGAGTGGAAACTATGGCTACACCTTC. Encoded protein: CASSPSGNYGYTF. The chain uses TRBV7-9 and TRBJ1-2; D remains ambiguous. V shed 5 bases and J shed 2 bases, with 9 bases lying between them. The CDR3 spans 13 residues. The germline V gene encodes CDR1 SEHNR and CDR2 FQNEAQ (reference sequence). Variable domain in full (rest from reference TRBV7-9 and TRBJ1-2): DTGVSQNPRHKITKRGQNVTFRCDPISEHNRLYWYRQTLGQGPEFLTYFQNEAQLEKSRLLSDRFSAERPKGSFSTLEIQRTEQGDSAMYLCASSPSGNYGYTFGSGTRLTVV.

The chain uses TRBV29-1 and TRBJ2-5, with 7 bases that match TRBD1. The V and J ends lost 6 bases and 5 bases, in that order; junction bases with no gene match: 6. Germline V lookup: CDR1 SQVTM, CDR2 ANQGSEA. This CDR3 comprises 12 residues. The CDR3 bases are TGCAGCGTCTCCGACAGGGTTGAGACCCAGTACTTC. As protein: CSVSDRVETQYF.

The V and J genes are TRBV11-2 and TRBJ1-3; TRBD1 might be the D (6 bases). Looked up from germline, CDR1 is SGHAT and CDR2 is FQNNGV. The V and J ends lost 4 bases and 7 bases respectively, with 20 bases between them. CDR3 length: 16 residues. As DNA, the CDR3 is TGTGCCAGCAGCTCGCCGGGACAAAAGCATCGGAACACCATATATTTT. It codes for CASSSPGQKHRNTIYF.

This clone was detected once. The J gene is TRBJ1-6, the V gene TRBV5-4, with 8 bases that match TRBD1. The CDR3 is 15 amino acids. After removal of 4 bases from V and 7 bases from J, the junction contained 7 bases not matched to a gene. Germline CDR1 reads SGHNT; CDR2 reads YYREEE (reference sequence). The CDR3 reads CASSLRDRRNSPLHF. CDR3 in DNA: TGTGCCAGCAGCCTGAGGGACAGGCGGAATTCACCCCTCCACTTT.

This sequence joins TRBV5-1 and TRBJ1-1, with a weak D call TRBD1 (5 bases). Trimming removed 3 bases at V and 2 bases at J, with 17 bases between. CDR1 SGHRS and CDR2 YFSETQ come from the germline V gene. The CDR3 totals 16 residues. The CDR3 loop reads CASSWGPGRQNTEAFF. CDR3 DNA sequence: TGCGCCAGCAGCTGGGGACCGGGGCGGCAAAACACTGAAGCTTTCTTT.

The chain joins TRBV2 to TRBJ2-3; D is unclear. CDR1 is SNHLY, CDR2 FYNNEI, per germline. V lost 4 bases and J lost 2, with 7 bases in between. This CDR3 is 13 amino acids long. The CDR3 region has the DNA TGTGCCAGCAGTGTAGGGAACACAGATACGCAGTATTTT. Amino acids: CASSVGNTDTQYF.